Below, 2 T cell receptor beta chains from the same sample are listed, as sequenced in a study of response to subunit inactivated influenza vaccine. TCRdb analysed the RT-PCR reads with MiXCR anew, one entry per CDR3 protein. The data contain over 800,000 distinct CDR3 sequences, 21% of them singletons. The sample here was PBMCs from blood, taken 5 to 6 days after vaccination. The source of these receptors is a man aged 50-60 years who received an inactivated influenza vaccine.

This clonotype appeared a few times. The rearrangement joins TRBV6-2 or TRBV6-3 to TRBJ2-7, with D unclear. Trimming removed 5 bases at V and 6 bases at J, with 8 bases between. CDR3 length equals 11 residues. CDR1 and CDR2 (germline): MNHEY, SVGEGT. CDR3 sequence reads: CASSHGLEQYF. For the CDR3, the DNA is TGTGCCAGCAGTCACGGCCTCGAGCAGTACTTC.

This clonotype has just a few counts. V usage is TRBV7-2 and J usage is TRBJ1-6; 9 nucleotides align to TRBD1. Trimming at V came to 5 bases and at J to 7 bases, leaving 6 bases not matched to a gene. This CDR3 is built from 15 residues. The germline V gene has CDR1 SGHTA and CDR2 FQGNSA. CDR3 sequence (DNA): TGTGCCAGCAGCCCCGGGACAGGGCAAAATTCACCCCTCCACTTT. This sequence encodes CASSPGTGQNSPLHF.